This T cell receptor beta chain stems from a study of shared clonotypes between healthy human individuals. At a deep level, the assay was run. Researchers divided each subset's genomic DNA evenly across several immunoSEQ plates. Data came from immunoSEQ multiplex PCR; TCRdb stores just in-frame clones and leaves some out. The repertoire has roughly 2.1 million clones, about 93% of them found once; the top ten carry 1.5% to 2%. Notes on this clone: The same CDR3 can be traced to other DNA sequences in this sample.

Trimming took 3 bases from V and 0 from J, leaving 6 bases between them. The CDR3 is 13 amino acids. CDR1 and CDR2 (germline): LNHDA, SQIVND (reference sequence). Terminally differentiated effector memory CD45RA+ cells were excluded by CCR7 positive selection of CD45RO-negative cells. The chain recombines TRBV19 with TRBJ2-7; D is unclear. This TCR derives from a man aged 18 to 29 in good health. Some clones in this sample may be carry-over from other donors' samples. The sample taken for sequencing was naive CD8+ T cells from PBMCs. The CDR3 DNA is TGTGCCAGTAGTATCGCAGTCTCCTACGAGCAGTACTTC. Protein sequence: CASSIAVSYEQYF. Looking up the rest from reference TRBV19 and TRBJ2-7 gives the full variable domain: DGGITQSPKYLFRKEGQNVTLSCEQNLNHDAMYWYRQDPGQGLRLIYYSQIVNDFQKGDIAEGYSVSREKKESFPLTVTSAQKNPTAFYLCASSIAVSYEQYFGPGTRLTVT.